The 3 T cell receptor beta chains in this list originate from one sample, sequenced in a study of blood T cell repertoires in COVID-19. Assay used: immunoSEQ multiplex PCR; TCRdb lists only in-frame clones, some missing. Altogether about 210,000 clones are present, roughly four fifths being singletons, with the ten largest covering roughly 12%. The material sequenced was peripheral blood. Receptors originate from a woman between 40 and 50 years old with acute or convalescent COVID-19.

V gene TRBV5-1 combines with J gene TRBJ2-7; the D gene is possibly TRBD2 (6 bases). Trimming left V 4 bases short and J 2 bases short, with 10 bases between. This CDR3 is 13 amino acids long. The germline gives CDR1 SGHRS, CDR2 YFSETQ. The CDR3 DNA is TGCGCCAGCAGCGGCGGGATGACCTACGAGCAGTACTTC. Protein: CASSGGMTYEQYF. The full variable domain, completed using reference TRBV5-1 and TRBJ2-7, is KAGVTQTPRYLIKTRGQQVTLSCSPISGHRSVSWYQQTPGQGLQFLFEYFSETQRNKGNFPGRFSGRQFSNSRSEMNVSTLELGDSALYLCASSGGMTYEQYFGPGTRLTVT.

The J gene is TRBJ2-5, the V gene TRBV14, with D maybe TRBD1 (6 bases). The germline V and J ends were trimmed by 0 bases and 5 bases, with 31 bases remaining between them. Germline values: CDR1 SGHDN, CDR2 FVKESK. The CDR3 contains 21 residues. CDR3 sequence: CASSQESGRGFFRFGAETQYF. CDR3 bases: TGTGCCAGCAGCCAAGAAAGTGGTAGGGGGTTCTTTCGGTTTGGTGCGGAGACCCAGTACTTC.

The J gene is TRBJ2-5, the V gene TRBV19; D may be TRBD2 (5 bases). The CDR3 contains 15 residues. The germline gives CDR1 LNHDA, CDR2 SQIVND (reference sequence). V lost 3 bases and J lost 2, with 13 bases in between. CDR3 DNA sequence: TGTGCCAGTAGTATTCTATCGAGCGGACAAGAGACCCAGTACTTC. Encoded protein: CASSILSSGQETQYF. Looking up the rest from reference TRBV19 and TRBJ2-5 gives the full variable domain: DGGITQSPKYLFRKEGQNVTLSCEQNLNHDAMYWYRQDPGQGLRLIYYSQIVNDFQKGDIAEGYSVSREKKESFPLTVTSAQKNPTAFYLCASSILSSGQETQYFGPGTRLLVL.